Listed below are T cell receptor beta chains from one sample, sequenced in a study of patients and donors after allogeneic stem cell transplantation. MiXCR, run by TCRdb on the RT-PCR reads, gives a single entry per CDR3 protein. Of fewer than 25,000 distinct CDR3 sequences in the sample, approximately 39% were seen once. Sequenced material: blood, either unsorted or a sorted T cell fraction (not recorded which). The receptors here all came from a human donor who was either an allogeneic HSCT recipient or a stem cell or donor lymphocyte infusion donor (not recorded which). It is not recorded whose cells these are; they may come from a transplant donor. The CDR3 runs from the conserved cysteine through the conserved F or W.

>TRBV7-3|15
CASSFLAGAYNEQFF
>TRBV2|13
CASAPFPNSPLHF
>TRBV28|14
CASSKGTGYEKLFF
>TRBV27|15
CASSLNWGTYNEQFF
>TRBV2|18
CASSVEPTVTGYNSPLHF
>TRBV5-5|15
CASSTRTGGNSPLHF
>TRBV3-1|14
CASSQGVFGNTIYF
>TRBV3-1|14
CASRPDRVRNTIYF
>TRBV12-3/TRBV12-4|15
CASSSVQGSNQPQHF
>TRBV20-1|14
CSAPLAGVTYEQYF
>TRBV10-3|13
CASQGQTNEKLFF
>TRBV7-9|14
CASTSAGDYNEQFF
>TRBV20-1|16
CSASKGTGGSYTEAFF
>TRBV12-3/TRBV12-4|14
CASSLRGDNSPLHF
>TRBV29-1|14
CSVLRQGLNTEAFF
>TRBV29-1|14
CSVAVLGGNTEAFF
>TRBV5-1|15
CASSLGSSGGNEQFF
>TRBV12-3/TRBV12-4|14
CASTLSNTNTEAFF
>TRBV7-9|15
CASSLTSGNSYEQYF
>TRBV12-3/TRBV12-4|14
CASSFTVGGSPLHF
>TRBV3-1|15
CASSPTGDFTDTQYF
>TRBV28|14
CASWAEDSHQPQHF
>TRBV10-3|14
CATQGQGYNSPLHF
>TRBV10-3|13
CAIRFGHNYGYTF
>TRBV4-1|16
CASSPRTIVYNSPLHF
>TRBV3-1|17
CASSPGQGSSTNEKLFF
>TRBV7-9|16
CASSLAGGRANTEAFF
>TRBV5-1|14
CASSGKQGGTEAFF